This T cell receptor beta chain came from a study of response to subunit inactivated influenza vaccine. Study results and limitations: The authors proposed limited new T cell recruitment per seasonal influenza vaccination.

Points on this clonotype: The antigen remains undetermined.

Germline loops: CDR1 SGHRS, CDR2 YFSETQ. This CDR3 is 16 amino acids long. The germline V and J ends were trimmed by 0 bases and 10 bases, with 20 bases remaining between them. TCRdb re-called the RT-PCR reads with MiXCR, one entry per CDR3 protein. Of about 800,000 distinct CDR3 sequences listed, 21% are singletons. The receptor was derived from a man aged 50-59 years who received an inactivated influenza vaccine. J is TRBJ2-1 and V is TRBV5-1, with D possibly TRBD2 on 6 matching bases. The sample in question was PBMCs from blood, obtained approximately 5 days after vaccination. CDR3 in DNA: TGCGCCAGCAGCTTGGCCCCGGGGACGGGAGCCGGGGAGCAGTTCTTC. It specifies CASSLAPGTGAGEQFF.